The TCR beta chain under discussion was sequenced for a study of T cell responses to AZD1222 COVID-19 vaccine. Study outcomes and limitations: Baseline seropositivity occurred in only a handful of AZD1222 recipients. In a largely white British group with more females than males, clonal diversity was possibly underestimated. CD4 TCRs linked to vaccination spanned spike, dominating at 160-218 and 743-854.

With 0 bases removed from V and 8 bases from J, the gap between germline ends came to 14 bases. The CDR3 sequence is 15 residues long. CDR1 LGHNA and CDR2 YNFKEQ come from the germline V gene. For this clone: The antigen remains undetermined.

The protocol was immunoSEQ multiplex PCR, while the TCRdb copy is restricted to in-frame clones and leaves out a portion. The sample has about 140,000 clones, 85% to 95% seen once; the top ten hold 2.8%. The chain joins TRBV4-2 to TRBJ2-1, with a possible D match to TRBD2 (6 bases). This clonotype originated in an adult in good health. This specimen consisted of peripheral blood, obtained on day 0 of AZD1222 vaccination. The CDR3 region has the DNA TGTGCCAGCAGCCAAGAAAAGACTAGTCTCCATGAGCAGTTCTTC. This translates into CASSQEKTSLHEQFF.